Reported below is one TCR beta chain. The protocol was immunoSEQ multiplex PCR, while the TCRdb copy is restricted to in-frame clones and leaves out a portion. The data contain a few million clones, 80% to 95% of them singletons. This sample is drawn from a study of shared clonotypes between healthy human individuals. Trimming took off 3 bases at V and 0 bases at J, with 13 bases between the two ends. Germline lookup yields CDR1 SGDLS and CDR2 YYNGEE. This CDR3 is built from 16 residues. This sequence originates from a man aged 18-30 years in good health. Some clones in this sample may be carry-over from other donors' samples. The source material was naive CD4+ T cells from PBMCs. The subset is: CD45RA+ positively selected. The chain has TRBV9 and TRBJ1-3; the D gene is possibly TRBD1 (6 bases). In DNA form, the CDR3 reads TGTGCCAGCAGCGCGGCAGGGGCCGTCTCTGGAAACACCATATATTTT. Protein sequence: CASSAAGAVSGNTIYF.